The 30 T cell receptor beta chains reported below all come from one sample, sequenced in a study of T cell responses to AZD1222 COVID-19 vaccine. Libraries were prepared by immunoSEQ multiplex PCR; TCRdb keeps only in-frame clonotypes and omits some of them. The sample yields roughly 100,000 clones, 90% to 95% seen once. Sequenced material: peripheral blood, taken on day 0 of AZD1222 vaccination. All receptors come from an adult in good health.

The chain is built from TRBV24-1 and TRBJ2-7; the D is unclear. CDR1 KGHDR and CDR2 SFDVKD come from the germline V gene. The V gene lost 4 bases and the J gene lost 0 bases, with 12 bases spanning the gap. This CDR3 is built from 15 residues. CDR3 region: CATSDPRGSSYEQYF. The CDR3 DNA reads as TGTGCCACCAGTGACCCGAGAGGAAGCTCCTACGAGCAGTACTTC.

The chain employs TRBV11-2 and TRBJ2-7, with D unresolved. Germline assignment: CDR1 SGHAT and CDR2 FQNNGV. Trimming shortened V by 5 bases and J by 0 bases, and 5 bases separated the two germline ends. The CDR3 has 12 amino acids. The CDR3 region has the DNA TGTGCCAGCAGCGGCCCCTCCTACGAGCAGTACTTC. Translating gives CASSGPSYEQYF. The full variable domain, in which reference TRBV11-2 and TRBJ2-7 provide the parts outside the CDR3, is EAGVAQSPRYKIIEKRQSVAFWCNPISGHATLYWYQQILGQGPKLLIQFQNNGVVDDSQLPKDRFSAERLKGVDSTLKIQPAKLEDSAVYLCASSGPSYEQYFGPGTRLTVT.

V is TRBV28 and J is TRBJ1-1, with D tentatively TRBD1 (6 bases). Germline assignment: CDR1 MDHEN and CDR2 SYDVKM. The CDR3 is 15 residues long. The ends were cut back, 5 bases at V and 1 base at J, with 14 bases in the middle. CDR3 DNA sequence: TGTGCCAGCAGTCCAGGGACAAACGAGAACACTGAAGCTTTCTTT. It is translated as CASSPGTNENTEAFF.

In this sample, this clone turned up once. The chain recombines TRBV6-1 with TRBJ1-1; D unclear. The germline gives CDR1 MNHNS, CDR2 SASEGT. This CDR3 is 14 amino acids long. V dropped 2 bases and J dropped 0 bases, with 7 bases sitting between them. CDR3 sequence (DNA): TGTGCCAGCAGTGAAAACAGTATGAACACTGAAGCTTTCTTT. Its protein is CASSENSMNTEAFF.

This clone was recorded only once. This chain links TRBV27 with TRBJ2-1, with TRBD2 identical over 10 bases. The CDR3 length is 16 residues. CDR1 and CDR2 from the germline V gene are MNHEY and SMNVEV (reference sequence). The junction had 10 bases not matched to a gene; V was cut back by 7 bases and J by 4 bases. The CDR3 here is CASTQLGTSEYNEQFF. CDR3 in DNA: TGTGCCAGCACCCAATTAGGGACTAGCGAATACAATGAGCAGTTCTTC.

The chain couples TRBV25-1 to TRBJ1-2; D gene ambiguous. Germline CDR1 is MGHDK and CDR2 is SYGVNS. V dropped 5 bases and J dropped 8 bases, with 12 bases sitting between them. The CDR3 is 12 residues long. The chain's CDR3 is CASSNGPLGYTF. The CDR3 nucleotides read TGTGCCAGCAGTAACGGTCCTCTAGGCTACACCTTC.

The rearrangement uses TRBV6-1 and TRBJ2-2; the match to TRBD1 covers 9 bases. The V and J ends lost 1 base and 4 bases, in that order; junction bases with no gene match: 16. CDR3 length: 20 amino acids. Germline V gene sequence: CDR1 MNHNS, CDR2 SASEGT. This chain's CDR3 is CASSEGGLGQGRLGTGELFF. The CDR3 DNA reads TGTGCCAGCAGTGAAGGCGGTTTAGGACAGGGGAGACTCGGCACCGGGGAGCTGTTTTTT.

This sequence joins TRBV7-2 and TRBJ2-5; D is unresolved. CDR1 and CDR2 (germline): SGHTA, FQGNSA. The length of the CDR3 is 18 residues. Trimming left V 0 bases short and J 0 bases short, with 17 bases between. Here the CDR3 DNA reads TGTGCCAGCAGCTTAGCGGCCCCTCCGACTCCGTACCAAGAGACCCAGTACTTC. Protein sequence: CASSLAAPPTPYQETQYF.

The chain joins TRBV3-1 (or the pseudogene TRBV3-2) to TRBJ2-7; TRBD2 matches at 10 bases. Trimming took 2 bases from V and 4 from J; bases not matched to a gene: 14. This CDR3 comprises 18 residues. The germline CDR1 and CDR2 sequences are LGHDT and YNNKEL (reference sequence). The CDR3 sequence: CASSQTDSGRARTYEQYF. CDR3 DNA: TGTGCCAGCAGCCAAACGGACAGCGGGAGGGCCCGAACATACGAGCAGTACTTC.

The rearrangement links TRBV28 to TRBJ1-5, with 7 bases aligning to TRBD1. The junction had 5 bases not matched to a gene; V was cut back by 6 bases and J by 0 bases. Germline values: CDR1 MDHEN, CDR2 SYDVKM. The CDR3 is 15 amino acids. The CDR3 bases are TGTGCCAGCAGCACGGGGACAGATAGCAATCAGCCCCAGCATTTT. It yields the protein CASSTGTDSNQPQHF.

The chain is built from TRBV28 and TRBJ1-2, with 7 bases matching TRBD1. The junction had 8 bases not matched to a gene; V was cut back by 5 bases and J by 2 bases. The CDR3 has 15 amino acids. Germline CDR1 reads MDHEN; CDR2 reads SYDVKM. CDR3 in amino acids: CASSQYRGGNYGYTF. The CDR3 nucleotides read TGTGCCAGCAGTCAGTACAGGGGAGGGAACTATGGCTACACCTTC.

The gene calls are TRBV6-1 and TRBJ1-2; D remains unclear. The CDR3 is made up of 13 amino acids. Between the trimmed V and J ends, which lost 2 bases and 3 bases, there was a span of 7 bases. Germline V gene sequence: CDR1 MNHNS, CDR2 SASEGT. CDR3 amino acids: CASSEWADYGYTF. CDR3 nucleotide sequence: TGTGCCAGCAGTGAATGGGCAGACTATGGCTACACCTTC.

This chain connects TRBV7-3 to TRBJ2-3; no reliable D call. V shed 0 bases and J shed 2 bases, with 3 bases lying between them. Germline CDR1 reads SGHTA; CDR2 reads FQGTGA. The CDR3 totals 13 residues. This chain's CDR3 is CASSLTPTDTQYF. CDR3 DNA sequence: TGTGCCAGCAGCTTAACCCCCACAGATACGCAGTATTTT. The full variable domain, in which reference TRBV7-3 and TRBJ2-3 provide the parts outside the CDR3, is GAGVSQTPSNKVTEKGKYVELRCDPISGHTALYWYRQSLGQGPEFLIYFQGTGAADDSGLPNDRFFAVRPEGSVSTLKIQRTERGDSAVYLCASSLTPTDTQYFGPGTRLTVL.

The chain combines TRBV29-1 with TRBJ2-1, with TRBD2 identical over 9 bases. Looked up from germline, CDR1 is SQVTM and CDR2 is ANQGSEA. This CDR3 has 12 amino acids. V was clipped by 6 bases and J by 7 bases; unmatched bases: 4. The CDR3 coding sequence is TGCAGCGTAGCGGGAGGTTCGAATGAGCAGTTCTTC. Translated: CSVAGGSNEQFF.

The V gene is TRBV5-1, the J gene TRBJ2-3, with a weak D call TRBD1 (6 bases). Germline V lookup: CDR1 SGHRS, CDR2 YFSETQ. The ends were cut back, 4 bases at V and 3 bases at J, with 18 bases in the middle. The CDR3 length is 16 residues. The CDR3 sequence: CASSPEGGLGTDTQYF. CDR3 DNA: TGCGCCAGCAGCCCCGAAGGGGGATTGGGGACAGATACGCAGTATTTT.

V and J are TRBV5-5 and TRBJ2-2, with D tentatively TRBD1 or TRBD2 (6 bases each). Germline V gene sequence: CDR1 SGHKS, CDR2 YYEKEE (reference sequence). With 6 bases removed from V and 0 bases from J, the gap between germline ends came to 12 bases. This CDR3 is 15 amino acids long. For the CDR3, the DNA is TGTGCCAGCACCCTAGGGGGGACGAACACCGGGGAGCTGTTTTTT. Translating it yields CASTLGGTNTGELFF.

This rearrangement joins TRBV30 to TRBJ1-1; weak D call: TRBD1 (5 bases). V lost 1 base and J lost 11, with 20 bases in between. The CDR3 is made up of 14 amino acids. Germline assignment: CDR1 GTSNPN and CDR2 SVGIG (reference sequence). The CDR3 protein is CAWSAYGGKAGAFF. DNA for the CDR3: TGTGCCTGGAGTGCCTACGGGGGGAAGGCGGGGGCTTTCTTT.

The chain is built from TRBV30 and TRBJ1-5; D not certain. V gave up 4 bases and J gave up 4 bases, with 14 bases separating them. Germline loops: CDR1 GTSNPN, CDR2 SVGIG (reference sequence). The CDR3 sequence is 14 residues long. In nucleotides, the CDR3 is TGTGCCTGGAATCCTACGGGTAGAAATCAGCCCCAGCATTTT. Translating gives CAWNPTGRNQPQHF.

The chain links TRBV28 to TRBJ2-1; TRBD2 aligns across 10 bases. Germline lookup yields CDR1 MDHEN and CDR2 SYDVKM. The V and J ends lost 4 bases and 2 bases, in that order; junction bases with no gene match: 5. This CDR3 is built from 16 residues. The CDR3 reads CASSSPGLAAYNEQFF. The CDR3 DNA reads TGTGCCAGCAGTTCCCCCGGACTAGCGGCCTACAATGAGCAGTTCTTC.

The V call is TRBV7-9, the J call TRBJ2-5; no definite D call. The CDR3 has 13 residues. Germline CDR1 is SEHNR and CDR2 is FQNEAQ (reference sequence). V lost 4 bases and J lost 5, with 11 bases in between. The CDR3 sequence: CASSSRSGETQYF. The CDR3 DNA follows: TGTGCCAGCAGCTCCAGGTCAGGCGAGACCCAGTACTTC.

The rearrangement links TRBV21-1 to TRBJ1-5. TRBV21-1 is termed a pseudogene. CDR3 length: 13 residues. CDR3 coding DNA: TGTGCCAGCAGCAAAGAGGACGGGGCGCCCCAGCATTTT. Residues: CASSKEDGAPQHF.

The rearrangement joins TRBV3-1 (or the pseudogene TRBV3-2) to TRBJ1-3; D unresolved. Between the trimmed V and J ends, which lost 5 bases and 0 bases, there was a span of 8 bases. This CDR3 region has 14 residues. CDR1 and CDR2 (germline): LGHDT, YNNKEL (reference sequence). CDR3 sequence (DNA): TGTGCCAGCAGCTTTCGTGGCTCTGGAAACACCATATATTTT. This sequence encodes CASSFRGSGNTIYF.

The chain links TRBV7-3 to TRBJ2-3, with D perhaps TRBD1 or TRBD2 (5 bases each). The length of the CDR3 is 15 residues. Germline assignment: CDR1 SGHTA and CDR2 FQGTGA. The germline V and J ends were trimmed by 5 bases and 3 bases, with 15 bases remaining between them. This chain's CDR3 is CASSPQGENTDTQYF. The CDR3 DNA follows: TGTGCCAGCAGCCCCCAGGGAGAAAATACAGATACGCAGTATTTT.

CDR3 DNA: TGTGCCAGCAGTGAAGTGGCGGACTCCTACGAGCAGTACTTC. This translates into CASSEVADSYEQYF. The chain uses TRBV6-1 and TRBJ2-7; no clear D gene. The CDR3 contains 14 residues. V gave up 1 base and J gave up 0 bases, with 7 bases separating them. CDR1 is MNHNS and CDR2 is SASEGT in the germline V gene.

The count of this clone is one. The chain carries TRBV20-1 and TRBJ2-7; D may correspond to TRBD1 or TRBD2 (5 bases each). V lost 3 bases and J 1 base, leaving 10 bases between the germline ends. From germline, CDR1 is DFQATT and CDR2 SNEGSKA (reference sequence). This CDR3 is built from 13 residues. The CDR3: CSASTRESYEQYF. In nucleotides, the CDR3 is TGCAGTGCTAGTACCAGGGAGTCCTACGAGCAGTACTTC.

The V and J genes are TRBV25-1 and TRBJ2-7; D is perhaps TRBD2 (6 bases). V shed 4 bases and J shed 0 bases, with 16 bases lying between them. The CDR3 covers 16 residues. From germline, CDR1 is MGHDK and CDR2 SYGVNS. The chain's CDR3 is CASSGNSGPGSYEQYF. For the CDR3, the DNA is TGTGCCAGCAGTGGGAATAGCGGCCCAGGCTCCTACGAGCAGTACTTC.

This sequence joins TRBV3-1 (or the pseudogene TRBV3-2) and TRBJ1-4; D gene uncertain. CDR1 is LGHDT and CDR2 is YNNKEL in the germline V gene (reference sequence). V gave up 1 base and J gave up 8 bases, with 8 bases separating them. The CDR3 has 13 amino acids. CDR3 in DNA: TGTGCCAGCAGCCAAGTGGAAGGGGAAAAACTGTTTTTT. Its translation is CASSQVEGEKLFF.

In DNA form, the CDR3 reads TGTGCCAGCAGCCCAAAGGGAAACACCATATATTTT. Protein product: CASSPKGNTIYF. The chain has TRBV12-3 or TRBV12-4 and TRBJ1-3; D not resolved. V lost 6 bases and J lost 4, with 7 bases in between. This CDR3 is 12 amino acids long.

The chain links TRBV3-1 (or the pseudogene TRBV3-2) to TRBJ1-5; a weak D match, TRBD1 (5 bases). The V and J ends lost 2 bases and 3 bases respectively, with 17 bases between them. Germline assignment: CDR1 LGHDT and CDR2 YNNKEL (reference sequence). The CDR3 sequence is 17 residues long. The CDR3 is CASSQNPGPGNNQPQHF. CDR3 nucleotide sequence: TGTGCCAGCAGCCAAAACCCGGGACCGGGGAACAATCAGCCCCAGCATTTT.

V and J are TRBV7-8 and TRBJ2-7, with D maybe TRBD1 (5 bases). V was trimmed by 5 bases and J by 6 bases, leaving 20 bases between them. CDR1 and CDR2 from the germline V gene are SGHVS and FQNEAQ. The CDR3 covers 15 residues. CDR3 bases: TGTGCCAGCAGCGCCCAAGGGGTAAGATCCGGCGAGCAGTACTTC. Amino acid sequence: CASSAQGVRSGEQYF.